This T cell receptor beta chain stems from a study of glioma-infiltrating T cells. General study points: Only very few CDR3 sequences appeared in both tissue and blood.

Amplification of TCR alpha and beta CDR3 regions from RNA used iRepertoire nested multiplex PCR. TCRdb used MiXCR to reprocess the multiplex PCR reads, holding one entry per CDR3 protein. The sample records about 180,000 distinct CDR3 sequences, more than 35% being singletons. The germline V gene encodes CDR1 KGHSH and CDR2 LQKENI. V was shortened by 2 bases and J by 7 bases, with 21 bases between the two germline ends. The CDR3 is 16 residues long. In its sample, this clonotype was seen a few times. The antigen is not known. The sequenced sample was glioma tissue, nonneoplastic brain tissue, or PBMCs (not recorded which). The TCR sequence derives from a human donor with low-grade glioma or glioblastoma, undergoing nonglioma brain surgery, or in good health (not recorded which). This sequence joins TRBV18 and TRBJ2-7, with unresolved D. CDR3 region: CASSPSGSPTALEQYF. CDR3 bases: TGTGCCAGCTCACCATCGGGCTCACCGACGGCTTTGGAGCAGTACTTC. The variable domain in full, with the rest retrieved from reference TRBV18 and TRBJ2-7, is NAGVMQNPRHLVRRRGQEARLRCSPMKGHSHVYWYRQLPEEGLKFMVYLQKENIIDESGMPKERFSAEFPKEGPSILRIQQVVRGDSAAYFCASSPSGSPTALEQYFGPGTRLTVT.